These 10 T cell receptor beta chains were sequenced from one sample in a study of blood T cell repertoires in COVID-19. Data came from immunoSEQ multiplex PCR; TCRdb stores just in-frame clones and leaves some out. Of about 99,000 clones in the sample, roughly 76% were seen once. Input material: peripheral blood. These receptors were taken from an elderly man with COVID-19, enrolled during active disease.

In this sample, this clone turned up a few times. This chain connects TRBV5-4 to TRBJ2-7; unclear D gene. The CDR3 totals 14 residues. The germline V gene encodes CDR1 SGHNT and CDR2 YYREEE (reference sequence). V was cut by 0 bases and J by 0 bases, with 7 bases left in between. The CDR3 protein is CASSLDTVSYEQYF. As DNA, the CDR3 is TGTGCCAGCAGCTTGGATACGGTCTCCTACGAGCAGTACTTC.

V gene TRBV19 combines with J gene TRBJ2-1, with a weak D call TRBD1 (6 bases). V was trimmed by 4 bases and J by 7 bases, leaving 14 bases between them. CDR1 is LNHDA and CDR2 is SQIVND in the germline V gene (reference sequence). The CDR3 is 14 residues long. The CDR3 DNA reads as TGTGCCAGTAGTAGAAGTAACAGGGCTAATGAGCAGTTCTTC. This encodes CASSRSNRANEQFF.

The chain recombines TRBV18 with TRBJ2-2, with 9 bases that match TRBD1. The CDR3 is 16 residues long. The junction had 5 bases not matched to a gene; V was cut back by 2 bases and J by 4 bases. Germline V CDR1 and CDR2: KGHSH, LQKENI. In DNA form, the CDR3 reads TGTGCCAGCTCACCAACGACAGGGGGAGGCACCGGGGAGCTGTTTTTT. It codes for CASSPTTGGGTGELFF. The full variable domain, with the rest looked up from reference TRBV18 and TRBJ2-2, is NAGVMQNPRHLVRRRGQEARLRCSPMKGHSHVYWYRQLPEEGLKFMVYLQKENIIDESGMPKERFSAEFPKEGPSILRIQQVVRGDSAAYFCASSPTTGGGTGELFFGEGSRLTVL.

CDR3: CSVPGEANEKLFF. CDR3 DNA: TGCAGCGTTCCAGGGGAAGCTAATGAAAAACTGTTTTTT. This rearrangement joins TRBV29-1 to TRBJ1-4; a weak D match, TRBD1 (6 bases). CDR3 length equals 13 residues. The ends were cut back, 5 bases at V and 3 bases at J, with 10 bases in the middle. Germline V CDR1 and CDR2: SQVTM, ANQGSEA.

J is TRBJ2-7 and V is TRBV6-6, with D maybe TRBD1 (5 bases). Germline CDR1 and CDR2: MNHNY and SVGAGI (reference sequence). CDR3 size: 13 residues. The ends were cut back, 9 bases at V and 6 bases at J, with 18 bases in the middle. The CDR3 protein is CASEKNGQFEQYF. The CDR3 DNA is TGTGCCAGTGAAAAGAATGGACAATTCGAGCAGTACTTC.

This CDR3 reads CSGKLGGGEKLFF. CDR3 DNA sequence: TGCAGCGGCAAACTCGGGGGGGGTGAAAAACTGTTTTTT. V and J are TRBV29-1 and TRBJ1-4, with D tentatively TRBD1 (5 bases). This CDR3 has 13 residues. Trimming shortened V by 7 bases and J by 7 bases, and 16 bases separated the two germline ends. Per germline, CDR1 SQVTM and CDR2 ANQGSEA.

The chain joins TRBV5-4 to TRBJ2-7, with TRBD1 matching over 7 bases. CDR1 SGHNT and CDR2 YYREEE come from the germline V gene (reference sequence). There are 15 residues in the CDR3. Losses at the gene ends were 5 bases for V and 4 bases for J; bases not matched to a gene: 12. The CDR3 region has the DNA TGTGCCAGCAGTCCCTCCACGGACAGGAGATACGAGCAGTACTTC. Residues: CASSPSTDRRYEQYF.

This clone has only a few counts. The CDR3 region has the DNA TGTGCCAGTACCAGGACAGGGATGAGCAATCAGCCCCAGCATTTT. It encodes CASTRTGMSNQPQHF. This chain links TRBV19 with TRBJ1-5, with 8 bases fitting TRBD1. Germline CDR1 reads LNHDA; CDR2 reads SQIVND (reference sequence). The V segment lost 7 bases and the J segment 1 base; nucleotides outside the gene matches: 6. This CDR3 is built from 15 residues.

The rearrangement uses TRBV11-2 and TRBJ1-5, with D unresolved. CDR3 length equals 13 residues. The germline gives CDR1 SGHAT, CDR2 FQNNGV. Trimming pared 2 bases from V and 7 bases from J, leaving 9 bases between. The CDR3 here is CASSLIRGQPQHF. For the CDR3, the DNA is TGTGCCAGCAGCTTAATTCGCGGGCAGCCCCAGCATTTT.

The chain is built from TRBV5-4 and TRBJ1-2, with 7 bases identical to TRBD1. CDR3 size: 13 residues. CDR1 is SGHNT, CDR2 YYREEE, per germline (reference sequence). V shed 4 bases, J shed 8 bases, and the junction held 8 bases outside the gene matches. CDR3 sequence reads: CASSRDRRDGYTF. Written as DNA, the CDR3 is TGTGCCAGCAGCAGGGACAGACGGGACGGCTACACCTTC.